The 17 T cell receptor beta chains presented below share a single source sample, sequenced in a study of beta chain features in type 1 diabetes. Expressed TCRB transcripts were sequenced, since all the RNA that had been isolated was reverse transcribed. Sequencing used immunoSEQ multiplex PCR; TCRdb keeps in-frame clones, though not all of them. Here the sample spans 200,000 to 300,000 clones, over 12% being singletons. Sequenced material: naive CD4+ T cells from blood. These receptors all stem from a woman in her thirties or forties in good health.

The V call is TRBV7-2, the J call TRBJ2-2; D may be TRBD2 (7 bases). Germline V gene lookup returns CDR1 SGHTA and CDR2 FQGNSA. The CDR3 is made up of 15 amino acids. V was shortened by 1 base and J by 4 bases, with 10 bases between the two germline ends. CDR3 in amino acids: CASSLVGGRTGELFF. CDR3 nucleotide sequence: TGTGCCAGCAGCTTAGTGGGGGGGCGCACCGGGGAGCTGTTTTTT.

This clone was found once. The chain recombines TRBV11-2 with TRBJ2-2; 8 bases line up with TRBD1. Germline V CDR1 and CDR2: SGHAT, FQNNGV. This CDR3 spans 17 amino acids. Trimming removed 1 base from V and 6 bases from J; junction bases left unmatched: 10. Here the CDR3 DNA reads TGTGCCAGCAGCTTAGTTTCCGGACAGGGCTCGGCCGGGGAGCTGTTTTTT. Protein: CASSLVSGQGSAGELFF. Variable domain in full (rest from reference TRBV11-2 and TRBJ2-2): EAGVAQSPRYKIIEKRQSVAFWCNPISGHATLYWYQQILGQGPKLLIQFQNNGVVDDSQLPKDRFSAERLKGVDSTLKIQPAKLEDSAVYLCASSLVSGQGSAGELFFGEGSRLTVL.

The V and J genes are TRBV6-5 and TRBJ2-7; TRBD1 matches at 7 bases. The germline gives CDR1 MNHEY, CDR2 SVGAGI. Germline trimming cut 5 bases from V and 9 bases from J; bases unmatched to any gene: 10. This CDR3 region has 13 residues. CDR3 in DNA: TGTGCCAGCAGTGAAGCGAAACAGGGGAGGCAGTACTTC. Encoded protein: CASSEAKQGRQYF.

This clone was counted a few times. The rearrangement uses TRBV5-4 and TRBJ1-1; TRBD1 might be the D (6 bases). V dropped 3 bases and J dropped 4 bases, with 16 bases sitting between them. Germline V gene data show CDR1 as SGHNT and CDR2 as YYREEE (reference sequence). There are 15 residues in the CDR3. Written as DNA, the CDR3 is TGTGCCAGCAGCTCGCCTCAGGGGCGAGGCACTGAAGCTTTCTTT. The encoded protein is CASSSPQGRGTEAFF.

The genes are TRBV18 and TRBJ1-2, with D perhaps TRBD1 (6 bases). Germline V lookup: CDR1 KGHSH, CDR2 LQKENI. The CDR3 totals 16 residues. V lost 0 bases to trimming and J lost 4 bases, with 15 bases between them. The CDR3 DNA is TGTGCCAGCTCACCACCGACGGGGGGCGGAGGCTATGGCTACACCTTC. It specifies CASSPPTGGGGYGYTF.

There are a few counts of this clone. This chain connects TRBV5-4 to TRBJ1-2; 9 nucleotides line up with TRBD1. Trimming at V came to 0 bases and at J to 4 bases, leaving 7 bases not matched to a gene. The CDR3 has 16 amino acids. Germline V CDR1 and CDR2: SGHNT, YYREEE (reference sequence). Written as DNA, the CDR3 is TGTGCCAGCAGCTTGGGAGGGACAGGGTATAGCTATGGCTACACCTTC. It translates to CASSLGGTGYSYGYTF.

The chain couples TRBV14 to TRBJ1-4, with a weak D call TRBD1 (6 bases). The CDR3 runs to 14 residues. The V gene's germline CDR1 is SGHDN and CDR2 FVKESK. Trimming removed 0 bases at V and 6 bases at J, with 8 bases between. In DNA form, the CDR3 reads TGTGCCAGCAGCCAAGACAGGGGTCATGAAAAACTGTTTTTT. This translates into CASSQDRGHEKLFF.

The V and J genes are TRBV29-1 and TRBJ1-2; 8 nucleotides line up with TRBD1. Germline V lookup: CDR1 SQVTM, CDR2 ANQGSEA. V was pared by 6 bases and J by 5 bases, with 14 bases of the junction left unmatched. The CDR3 is made up of 15 amino acids. The CDR3 is CSVTEDRATPYGYTF. The CDR3 nucleotides read TGCAGCGTAACCGAGGACAGGGCTACCCCTTATGGCTACACCTTC. The variable domain in full, completed from reference TRBV29-1 and TRBJ1-2, reads SAVISQKPSRDICQRGTSLTIQCQVDSQVTMMFWYRQQPGQSLTLIATANQGSEATYESGFVIDKFPISRPNLTFSTLTVSNMSPEDSSIYLCSVTEDRATPYGYTFGSGTRLTVV.

The chain couples TRBV5-8 to TRBJ2-1; 13 nucleotides line up with TRBD2. Germline CDR1 is SGHTS and CDR2 is YDEGEE. The CDR3 runs to 17 residues. J was trimmed by 3 bases and V by 3 bases; bases with no gene match: 6. CDR3 nucleotides: TGTGCCAGCAGCTCCACCCGACTAGCGGGGGGCTACAATGAGCAGTTCTTC. Amino acids: CASSSTRLAGGYNEQFF. The variable domain in full, completed from reference TRBV5-8 and TRBJ2-1, reads EAGVTQSPTHLIKTRGQQATLRCSPISGHTSVYWYQQALGLGLQFLLWYDEGEERNRGNFPPRFSGRQFPNYSSELNVNALELEDSALYLCASSSTRLAGGYNEQFFGPGTRLTVL.

This sequence joins TRBV14 and TRBJ1-1; no clear D. Between the trimmed V and J ends, which lost 3 bases and 2 bases, there was a span of 4 bases. The CDR3 contains 12 residues. Germline loops: CDR1 SGHDN, CDR2 FVKESK. CDR3 region: CASSHQNTEAFF. The DNA for the CDR3 is TGTGCCAGCAGCCACCAAAACACTGAAGCTTTCTTT. Full variable domain (remainder filled in from reference TRBV14 and TRBJ1-1): EAGVTQFPSHSVIEKGQTVTLRCDPISGHDNLYWYRRVMGKEIKFLLHFVKESKQDESGMPNNRFLAERTGGTYSTLKVQPAELEDSGVYFCASSHQNTEAFFGQGTRLTVV.

V gene TRBV12-5 combines with J gene TRBJ1-1, with TRBD1 matching 8 bases. The CDR3 totals 14 residues. The junction had 6 bases not matched to a gene; V was cut back by 1 base and J by 8 bases. The germline V gene has CDR1 LGHNT and CDR2 FRNRAP. The CDR3 nucleotides read TGTGCTAGTGGTTTGGCGACCGGGGACAGGGAAGCTTTCTTT. Translation gives CASGLATGDREAFF.

V is TRBV5-1 and J is TRBJ1-1, with 9 positions matching TRBD1. The CDR3 extends over 15 amino acids. The germline gives CDR1 SGHRS, CDR2 YFSETQ. V gave up 4 bases and J gave up 1 base; unmatched junction bases: 5. CDR3 sequence (DNA): TGCGCCAGCAGCCCAGGACAGGGGTCGAACACTGAAGCTTTCTTT. Translating it yields CASSPGQGSNTEAFF.

J is TRBJ1-5 and V is TRBV6-1; 8 bases fit TRBD1. V was pared by 7 bases and J by 1 base, with 6 bases of the junction left unmatched. CDR3 length: 15 residues. The germline CDR1 and CDR2 sequences are MNHNS and SASEGT. CDR3: CASNLDRGSNQPQHF. CDR3 nucleotides: TGTGCCAGCAACCTCGACAGGGGCAGCAATCAGCCCCAGCATTTT.

This clone was counted between two and nine times. The rearrangement joins TRBV5-1 to TRBJ2-7; D is perhaps TRBD1 (6 bases). The CDR3 length is 12 residues. The V and J ends lost 4 bases and 6 bases respectively, with 11 bases between them. Germline CDR1 and CDR2: SGHRS and YFSETQ. The CDR3 reads CASSTGQSEQYF. In nucleotides, the CDR3 is TGCGCCAGCAGCACGGGACAAAGCGAGCAGTACTTC.

The genes are TRBV11-2 and TRBJ2-3; tentative D call: TRBD1 (5 bases). Trimming shortened V by 8 bases and J by 0 bases, and 15 bases separated the two germline ends. Germline lookup yields CDR1 SGHAT and CDR2 FQNNGV. This CDR3 comprises 15 residues. For the CDR3, the DNA is TGTGCCAGCCTTGACCTAGGGGTGAGCACAGATACGCAGTATTTT. It specifies CASLDLGVSTDTQYF.

This clone came up a few times. The V gene is TRBV9, the J gene TRBJ2-6; 8 positions match TRBD2. CDR1 and CDR2 (germline): SGDLS, YYNGEE. The CDR3 is made up of 18 amino acids. After removal of 2 bases from V and 2 bases from J, the junction contained 9 bases not matched to a gene. CDR3 residues: CASSVSGTSIPGANVLTF. In DNA form, the CDR3 reads TGTGCCAGCAGCGTGAGCGGGACTAGTATACCTGGGGCCAACGTCCTGACTTTC. Full variable domain (remainder filled in from reference TRBV9 and TRBJ2-6): DSGVTQTPKHLITATGQRVTLRCSPRSGDLSVYWYQQSLDQGLQFLIQYYNGEERAKGNILERFSAQQFPDLHSELNLSSLELGDSALYFCASSVSGTSIPGANVLTFGAGSRLTVL.

The rearrangement uses TRBV29-1 and TRBJ1-6, with TRBD1 identical over 11 bases. After removal of 6 bases from V and 7 bases from J, the junction contained 2 bases not matched to a gene. Germline loops: CDR1 SQVTM, CDR2 ANQGSEA. The CDR3 has 13 residues. The CDR3 protein is CSVGTGGNSPLHF. The CDR3, as DNA: TGCAGCGTCGGGACAGGGGGAAATTCACCCCTCCACTTT.